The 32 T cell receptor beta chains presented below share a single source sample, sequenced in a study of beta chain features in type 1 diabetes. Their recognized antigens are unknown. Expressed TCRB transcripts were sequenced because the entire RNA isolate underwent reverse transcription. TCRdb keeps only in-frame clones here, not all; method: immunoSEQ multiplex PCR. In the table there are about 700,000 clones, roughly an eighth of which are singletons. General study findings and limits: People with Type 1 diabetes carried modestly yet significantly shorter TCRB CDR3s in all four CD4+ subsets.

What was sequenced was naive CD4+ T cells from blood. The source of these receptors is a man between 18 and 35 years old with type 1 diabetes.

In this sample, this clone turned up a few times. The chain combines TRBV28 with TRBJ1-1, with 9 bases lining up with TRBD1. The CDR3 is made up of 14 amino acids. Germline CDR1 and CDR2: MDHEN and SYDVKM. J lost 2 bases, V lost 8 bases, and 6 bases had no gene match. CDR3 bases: TGTGCCAGCCCCGGGGACAGGGCTAACACTGAAGCTTTCTTT. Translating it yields CASPGDRANTEAFF. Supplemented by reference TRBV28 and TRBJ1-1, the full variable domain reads DVKVTQSSRYLVKRTGEKVFLECVQDMDHENMFWYRQDPGLGLRLIYFSYDVKMKEKGDIPEGYSVSREKKERFSLILESASTNQTSMYLCASPGDRANTEAFFGQGTRLTVV.

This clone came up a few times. Written as DNA, the CDR3 is TGTGCCAGCAGCTTGGGGACTGGCTACGAGCAGTACTTC. It is translated as CASSLGTGYEQYF. The V call is TRBV5-8, the J call TRBJ2-7; D perhaps matches TRBD2 (5 bases). CDR3 length: 13 residues. Trimming shortened V by 0 bases and J by 3 bases, and 7 bases separated the two germline ends. The germline V gene has CDR1 SGHTS and CDR2 YDEGEE.

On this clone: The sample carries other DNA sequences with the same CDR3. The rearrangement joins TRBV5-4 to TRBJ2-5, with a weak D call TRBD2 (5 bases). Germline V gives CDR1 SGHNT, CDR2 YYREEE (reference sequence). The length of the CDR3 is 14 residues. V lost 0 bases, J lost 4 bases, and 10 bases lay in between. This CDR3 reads CASSLGASRETQYF. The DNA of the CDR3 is TGTGCCAGCAGCTTGGGGGCTAGCCGAGAGACCCAGTACTTC.

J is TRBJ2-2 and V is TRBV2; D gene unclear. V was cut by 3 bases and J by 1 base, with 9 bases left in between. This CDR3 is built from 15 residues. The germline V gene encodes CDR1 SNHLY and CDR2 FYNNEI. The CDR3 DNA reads TGTGCCAGCAGTGATGTGGTCCTGAACACCGGGGAGCTGTTTTTT. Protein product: CASSDVVLNTGELFF.

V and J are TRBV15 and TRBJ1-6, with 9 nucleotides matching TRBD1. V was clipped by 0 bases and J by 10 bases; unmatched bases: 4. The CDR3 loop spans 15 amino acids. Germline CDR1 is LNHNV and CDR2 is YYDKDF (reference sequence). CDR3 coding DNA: TGTGCCACCAGCAGAGATCGTGGGACAGGGTCACCCCTCCACTTT. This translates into CATSRDRGTGSPLHF.

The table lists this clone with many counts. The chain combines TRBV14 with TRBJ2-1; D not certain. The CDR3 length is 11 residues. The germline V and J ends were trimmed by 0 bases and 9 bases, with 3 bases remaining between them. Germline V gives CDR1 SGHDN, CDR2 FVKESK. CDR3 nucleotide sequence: TGTGCCAGCAGCCAAGAAAGTGAGCAGTTCTTC. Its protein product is CASSQESEQFF.

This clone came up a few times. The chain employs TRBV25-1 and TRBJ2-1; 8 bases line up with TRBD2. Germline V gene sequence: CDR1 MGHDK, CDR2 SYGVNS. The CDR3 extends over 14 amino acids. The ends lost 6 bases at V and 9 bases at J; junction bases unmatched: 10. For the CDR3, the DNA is TGTGCCAGCAGCGTCCCGGGACTAGGGAGTGAGCAGTTCTTC. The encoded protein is CASSVPGLGSEQFF.

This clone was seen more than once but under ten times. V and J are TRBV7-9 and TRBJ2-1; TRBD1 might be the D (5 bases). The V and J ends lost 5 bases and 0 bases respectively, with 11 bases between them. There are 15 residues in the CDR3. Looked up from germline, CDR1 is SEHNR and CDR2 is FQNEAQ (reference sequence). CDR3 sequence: CASSMTALSYNEQFF. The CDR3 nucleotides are TGTGCCAGCAGCATGACAGCGCTCTCCTACAATGAGCAGTTCTTC.

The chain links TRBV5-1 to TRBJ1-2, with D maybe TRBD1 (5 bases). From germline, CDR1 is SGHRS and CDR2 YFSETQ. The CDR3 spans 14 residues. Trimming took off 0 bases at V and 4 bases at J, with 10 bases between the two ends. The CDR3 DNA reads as TGCGCCAGCAGCTTGGCCGCCGGGACCTATGGCTACACCTTC. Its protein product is CASSLAAGTYGYTF.

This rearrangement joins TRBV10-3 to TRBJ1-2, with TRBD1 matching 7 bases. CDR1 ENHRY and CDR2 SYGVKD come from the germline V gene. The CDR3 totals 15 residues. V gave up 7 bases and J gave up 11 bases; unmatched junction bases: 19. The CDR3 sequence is CAIKAGSGGEGPYTF. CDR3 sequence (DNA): TGTGCCATCAAGGCCGGGTCAGGGGGAGAAGGACCTTACACCTTC.

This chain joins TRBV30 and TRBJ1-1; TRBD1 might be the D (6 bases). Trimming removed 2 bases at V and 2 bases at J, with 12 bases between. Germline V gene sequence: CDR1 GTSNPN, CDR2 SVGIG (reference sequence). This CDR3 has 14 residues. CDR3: CAWSFRTANTEAFF. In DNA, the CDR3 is TGTGCCTGGAGTTTCCGGACAGCTAACACTGAAGCTTTCTTT.

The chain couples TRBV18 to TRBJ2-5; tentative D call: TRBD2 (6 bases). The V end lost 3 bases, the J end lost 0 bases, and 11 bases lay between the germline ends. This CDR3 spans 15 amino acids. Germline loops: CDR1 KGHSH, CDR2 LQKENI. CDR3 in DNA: TGTGCCAGCTCACCCTACTTAGCGGACCAAGAGACCCAGTACTTC. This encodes CASSPYLADQETQYF.

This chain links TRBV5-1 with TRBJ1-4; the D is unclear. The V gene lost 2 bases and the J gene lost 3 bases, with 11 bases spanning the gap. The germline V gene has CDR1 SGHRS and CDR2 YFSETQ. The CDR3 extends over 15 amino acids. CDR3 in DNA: TGCGCCAGCAGCTTACGACCGCTTCCTAATGAAAAACTGTTTTTT. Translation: CASSLRPLPNEKLFF. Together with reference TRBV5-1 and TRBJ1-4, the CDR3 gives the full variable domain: KAGVTQTPRYLIKTRGQQVTLSCSPISGHRSVSWYQQTPGQGLQFLFEYFSETQRNKGNFPGRFSGRQFSNSRSEMNVSTLELGDSALYLCASSLRPLPNEKLFFGSGTQLSVL.

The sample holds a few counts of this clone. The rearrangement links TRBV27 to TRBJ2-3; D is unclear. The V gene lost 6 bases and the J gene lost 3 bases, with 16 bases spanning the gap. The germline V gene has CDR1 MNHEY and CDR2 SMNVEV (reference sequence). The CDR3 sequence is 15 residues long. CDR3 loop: CASRRLGSGTDTQYF. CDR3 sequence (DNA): TGTGCCAGCAGGAGATTGGGTAGTGGGACAGATACGCAGTATTTT.

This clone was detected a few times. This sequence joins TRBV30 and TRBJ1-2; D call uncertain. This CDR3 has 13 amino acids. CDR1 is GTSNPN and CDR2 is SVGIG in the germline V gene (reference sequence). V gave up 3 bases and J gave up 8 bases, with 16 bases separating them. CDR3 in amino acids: CAWSATPNRGYTF. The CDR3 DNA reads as TGTGCCTGGAGCGCCACGCCGAATAGGGGCTACACCTTC.

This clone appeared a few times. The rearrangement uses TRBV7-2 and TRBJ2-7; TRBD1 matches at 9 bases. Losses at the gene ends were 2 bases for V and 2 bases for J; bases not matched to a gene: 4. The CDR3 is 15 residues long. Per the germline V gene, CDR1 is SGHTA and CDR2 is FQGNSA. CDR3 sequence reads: CASSLNRGPPYEQYF. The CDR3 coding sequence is TGTGCCAGCAGCTTAAACAGGGGGCCTCCCTACGAGCAGTACTTC.

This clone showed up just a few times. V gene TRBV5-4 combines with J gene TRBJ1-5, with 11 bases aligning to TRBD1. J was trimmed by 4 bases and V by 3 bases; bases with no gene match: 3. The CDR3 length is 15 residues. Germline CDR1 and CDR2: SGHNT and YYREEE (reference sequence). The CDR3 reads CASSYGTGGNQPQHF. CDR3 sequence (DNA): TGTGCCAGCAGCTACGGGACAGGGGGAAATCAGCCCCAGCATTTT.

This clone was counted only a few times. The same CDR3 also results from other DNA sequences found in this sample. The CDR3 DNA reads as TGTGCCAGCACCCCAGGCAGCTACGAGCAGTACTTC. Translating gives CASTPGSYEQYF. The chain has TRBV28 and TRBJ2-7, with D unresolved. The length of the CDR3 is 12 residues. Germline loops: CDR1 MDHEN, CDR2 SYDVKM. V was trimmed by 7 bases and J by 3 bases, leaving 10 bases between them.

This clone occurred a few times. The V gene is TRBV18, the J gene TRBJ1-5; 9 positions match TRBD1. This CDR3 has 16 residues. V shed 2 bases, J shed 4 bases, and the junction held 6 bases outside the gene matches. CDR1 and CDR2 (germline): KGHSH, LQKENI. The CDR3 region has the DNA TGTGCCAGCTCACCAATGGGACAGGGTGGGAATCAGCCCCAGCATTTT. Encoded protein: CASSPMGQGGNQPQHF.

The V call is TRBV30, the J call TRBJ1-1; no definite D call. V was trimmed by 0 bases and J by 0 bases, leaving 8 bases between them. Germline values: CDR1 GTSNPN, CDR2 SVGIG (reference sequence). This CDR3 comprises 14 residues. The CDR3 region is CAWSVRRVNTEAFF. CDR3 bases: TGTGCCTGGAGTGTAAGGAGAGTGAACACTGAAGCTTTCTTT.

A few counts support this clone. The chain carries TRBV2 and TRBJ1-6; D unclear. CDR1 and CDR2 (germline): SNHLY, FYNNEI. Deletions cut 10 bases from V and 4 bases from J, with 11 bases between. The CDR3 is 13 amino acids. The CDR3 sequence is CATNTEYNSPLHF. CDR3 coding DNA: TGTGCCACCAATACAGAGTATAATTCACCCCTCCACTTT.

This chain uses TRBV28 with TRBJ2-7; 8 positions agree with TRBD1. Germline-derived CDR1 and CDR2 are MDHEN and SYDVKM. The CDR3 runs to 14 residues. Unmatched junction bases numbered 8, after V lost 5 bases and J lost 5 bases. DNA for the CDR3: TGTGCCAGCAGTCCCGGGACAGGAACTAACGAGCAGTACTTC. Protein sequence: CASSPGTGTNEQYF.

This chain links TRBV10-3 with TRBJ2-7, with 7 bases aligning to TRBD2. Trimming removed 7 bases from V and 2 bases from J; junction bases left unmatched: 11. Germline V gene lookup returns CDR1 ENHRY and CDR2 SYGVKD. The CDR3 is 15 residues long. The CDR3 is CAITSGEGLPYEQYF. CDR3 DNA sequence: TGTGCCATCACCTCGGGGGAGGGGCTGCCCTACGAGCAGTACTTC.

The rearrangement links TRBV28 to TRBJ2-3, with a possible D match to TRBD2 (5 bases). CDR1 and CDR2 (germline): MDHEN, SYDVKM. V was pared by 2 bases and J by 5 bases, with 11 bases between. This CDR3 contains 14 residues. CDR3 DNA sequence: TGTGCCAGCAGTTTACCGACGGGGAAAGATACGCAGTATTTT. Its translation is CASSLPTGKDTQYF.

CDR3 DNA: TGCGCCAGCAGCTCTGACGGGGATTCCTACGAGCAGTACTTC. This encodes CASSSDGDSYEQYF. The chain has TRBV5-1 and TRBJ2-7; D might be TRBD2 (5 bases). V dropped 3 bases and J dropped 1 base, with 11 bases sitting between them. The length of the CDR3 is 14 residues. Germline CDR1 SGHRS, CDR2 YFSETQ.

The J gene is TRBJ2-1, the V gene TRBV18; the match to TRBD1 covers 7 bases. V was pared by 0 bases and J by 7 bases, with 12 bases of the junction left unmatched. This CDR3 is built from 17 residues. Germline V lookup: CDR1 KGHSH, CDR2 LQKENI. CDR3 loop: CASSPPGAFKQGNEQFF. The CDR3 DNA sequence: TGTGCCAGCTCACCACCGGGAGCTTTTAAACAGGGGAATGAGCAGTTCTTC.

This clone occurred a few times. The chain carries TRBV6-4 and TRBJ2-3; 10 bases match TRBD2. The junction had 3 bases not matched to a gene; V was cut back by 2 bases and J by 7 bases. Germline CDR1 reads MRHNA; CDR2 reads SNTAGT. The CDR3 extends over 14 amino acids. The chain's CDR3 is CASSDLAGANTQYF. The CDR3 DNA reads TGTGCCAGCAGTGACCTAGCGGGGGCCAATACGCAGTATTTT.

This chain's CDR3 is CATLLDYGYTF. For the CDR3, the DNA is TGTGCCACCCTGTTGGACTATGGCTACACCTTC. This chain links TRBV28 with TRBJ1-2; D unclear. V lost 10 bases, J lost 3 bases, and 9 bases lay in between. The CDR3 loop spans 11 amino acids. The V gene's germline CDR1 is MDHEN and CDR2 SYDVKM.

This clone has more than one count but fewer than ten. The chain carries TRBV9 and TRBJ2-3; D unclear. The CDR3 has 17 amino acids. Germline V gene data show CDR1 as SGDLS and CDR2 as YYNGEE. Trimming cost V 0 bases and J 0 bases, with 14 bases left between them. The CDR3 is CASSVGADTTSTDTQYF. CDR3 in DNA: TGTGCCAGCAGCGTAGGGGCAGACACTACTAGCACAGATACGCAGTATTTT. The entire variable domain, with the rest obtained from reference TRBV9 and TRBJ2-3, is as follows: DSGVTQTPKHLITATGQRVTLRCSPRSGDLSVYWYQQSLDQGLQFLIQYYNGEERAKGNILERFSAQQFPDLHSELNLSSLELGDSALYFCASSVGADTTSTDTQYFGPGTRLTVL.

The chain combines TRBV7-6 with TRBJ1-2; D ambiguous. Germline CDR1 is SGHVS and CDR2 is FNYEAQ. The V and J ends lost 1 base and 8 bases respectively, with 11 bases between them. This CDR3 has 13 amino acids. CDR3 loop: CASSLDGEGGYTF. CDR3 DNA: TGTGCCAGCAGCTTAGACGGGGAGGGAGGCTACACCTTC.

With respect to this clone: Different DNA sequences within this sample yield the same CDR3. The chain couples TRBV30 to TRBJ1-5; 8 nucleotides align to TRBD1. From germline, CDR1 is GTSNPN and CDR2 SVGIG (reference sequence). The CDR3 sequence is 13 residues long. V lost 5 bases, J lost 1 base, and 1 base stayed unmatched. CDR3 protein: CAWAGGSNQPQHF. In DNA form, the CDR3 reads TGTGCCTGGGCAGGGGGCAGCAATCAGCCCCAGCATTTT.

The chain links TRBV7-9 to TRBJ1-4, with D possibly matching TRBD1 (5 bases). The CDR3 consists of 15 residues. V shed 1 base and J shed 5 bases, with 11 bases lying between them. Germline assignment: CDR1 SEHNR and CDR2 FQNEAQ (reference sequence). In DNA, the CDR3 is TGTGCCAGCAGCTTAGAGCAGGGAGCGAATGAAAAACTGTTTTTT. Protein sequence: CASSLEQGANEKLFF.